This entry describes one T cell receptor beta chain. Assay: immunoSEQ multiplex PCR; the TCRdb copy retains only in-frame clones and omits some. The table includes under 65,000 clones, more than 90% detected once. The data are from a study of T cell changes during pregnancy in multiple sclerosis. Germline V gene lookup returns CDR1 LNHDA and CDR2 SQIVND (reference sequence). The CDR3 covers 18 residues. Trimming removed 3 bases from V and 5 bases from J; junction bases left unmatched: 13. V and J are TRBV19 and TRBJ2-3; TRBD1 agrees at 11 bases. The sequenced sample was peripheral blood, obtained in the second trimester of pregnancy. The sequence came from a female donor with multiple sclerosis, enrolled in a pregnancy study. The CDR3 bases are TGTGCCAGTAGTATGCGTTTTCTCGGACAGGGGGCGAGAGATACGCAGTATTTT. This sequence encodes CASSMRFLGQGARDTQYF.